This T cell receptor (beta chain) emerged from a study of read filtering for tumor transcriptome and immune sequencing. Molecular barcoded adaptors covering alpha/delta and beta/gamma chains were used on approximately 400 ng RNA. MiXCR, applied by TCRdb to the reads, yields one record per CDR3 protein. Of tens of thousands of distinct CDR3 sequences listed, 20% to 25% are singletons. This TCR was recovered from a donor at least 40 years old with multiple myeloma. Specimen: a population of CD138-negative cells sorted from bone marrow.

The CDR3 DNA is TGTGCCAGCAGTCCCCCGACAGGGCGTACTCAGCCCCAGCATTTT. Its translation: CASSPPTGRTQPQHF. V is TRBV28 and J is TRBJ1-5; 7 bases agree with TRBD1. Per germline, CDR1 MDHEN and CDR2 SYDVKM. V shed 5 bases, J shed 6 bases, and the junction held 10 bases outside the gene matches. This CDR3 contains 15 residues.